Listed below are T cell receptor beta chains from one sample, sequenced in a study of CD8+ T cells in alopecia areata. Profiling relied on immunoSEQ multiplex PCR, and the TCRdb table lists in-frame clones only, not all of them. This sample yields fewer than 200,000 clones, of which 58% are seen a single time; roughly 13% belongs to the top ten. The sample here was CD8+ T cells sorted from blood, taken at week 24, from a patient treated with tofacitinib. The receptors were sampled from a human donor with alopecia areata. The CDR3 runs from the conserved cysteine through the conserved F or W. Each record gives: CDR3 DNA, CDR3 protein, D gene, J gene, clone size, V gene. D genes are given only for firm matches. Part of the rows lack a size; the others show once, few, many or a class for expanded clones.

TGTGCCATCAGAGCAACTACATCGACAGGGAGCTCCTACAATGAGCAGTTCTTC CAIRATTSTGSSYNEQFF TRBD1 TRBJ2-1 - TRBV10-3
TGTGCCAGCAGCTTGTGGGACAGACAGACCCAGTACTTC CASSLWDRQTQYF TRBD1 TRBJ2-5 once TRBV7-9
TGTGCCAGCAGCCAAGGTGAACTTGGTCCTGGGGAGCTGTTTTTT CASSQGELGPGELFF - TRBJ2-2 - TRBV4-2
TGCAGCGTTCTAGTATTAGACATCGAGGAGTTCTTC CSVLVLDIEEFF - TRBJ2-1 - TRBV29-1
TGTGCCAGCAGTGAAGTAAAGTTGAACACTGAAGCTTTCTTT CASSEVKLNTEAFF - TRBJ1-1 - TRBV6-1
TGTGCCAGCAGTTTATTGGCGGGGGCCCCCCAAGAGACCCAGTACTTC CASSLLAGAPQETQYF - TRBJ2-5 - TRBV25-1
TGCGCCAGCAGCGGAGCGGGGGCCTTCGATGAGCAGTTCTTC CASSGAGAFDEQFF TRBD2 TRBJ2-1 - TRBV4-1
TGTGCCAGCAGTTATCGGGAGTCCTACGAGCAGTACTTC CASSYRESYEQYF - TRBJ2-7 - TRBV6-1
TGTGCCAGCAGCTTAGGAAAAGGGGAGCAGTACTTC CASSLGKGEQYF - TRBJ2-7 - TRBV5-6
TGTGCCAGCAGCTTCCAAGCCGGGATTAAGACCTACGAGCAGTACTTC CASSFQAGIKTYEQYF - TRBJ2-7 few TRBV5-6
TGCGCCAGCAGCCAAGCCCGGGGTAGCGGGGGCGGAGAGCAGTACTTC CASSQARGSGGGEQYF TRBD2 TRBJ2-7 few TRBV4-1
TGTGCCAGCAGTTTAATTCCCCATGAGCAGTTCTTC CASSLIPHEQFF - TRBJ2-1 - TRBV27
TGTGCCAGTAGTATAGGTGGGACAGGGGAGTTCTTC CASSIGGTGEFF TRBD1 TRBJ2-1 - TRBV19
TGTGCCAGCAGTGAAGGGGAGGGCGCGAGTTCACCCCTCCACTTT CASSEGEGASSPLHF - TRBJ1-6 few TRBV6-1
TGTGCCAGCAGCTTAGAGGGAAGGTACGAGCAGTACTTC CASSLEGRYEQYF - TRBJ2-7 - TRBV13
TGTGCCAGCAGTTTATCTGGGACCCGTCGGTATGAGCAGTTCTTC CASSLSGTRRYEQFF - TRBJ2-1 - TRBV27
TGTGCCTGGAGTGTTTTTGGGGGTACTGAAGCTTTCTTT CAWSVFGGTEAFF - TRBJ1-1 - TRBV30
TGTGCCAGCAGCTTAGCCCGGGAGGCAGATACGCAGTATTTT CASSLAREADTQYF TRBD2 TRBJ2-3 - TRBV13
TGCAGCGTTGATGTTACTAGCGGGGGTTGGAATGAGCAGTTCTTC CSVDVTSGGWNEQFF TRBD2 TRBJ2-1 - TRBV29-1
TGTGCCAGCAGCCTTAACTACGAGCAGTACTTC CASSLNYEQYF - TRBJ2-7 once TRBV7-9
TGTGCCATCCAGAGACCAACTAATGAAAAACTGTTTTTT CAIQRPTNEKLFF - TRBJ1-4 few TRBV7-9
TGCGCCAGCAGTGAGTCGGGGTGGAGCAATCAGCCCCAGCATTTT CASSESGWSNQPQHF - TRBJ1-5 - TRBV10-2
TGTGCCTGGGATAGAACAGACAGGGCTGGAAACACCATATATTTT CAWDRTDRAGNTIYF TRBD1 TRBJ1-3 - TRBV30
TGTGCCAGCAGCGGCCTGGGCGGGGGGAGTGAGACCCAGTACTTC CASSGLGGGSETQYF TRBD2 TRBJ2-5 few TRBV5-6
TGTGCCATCAGTATGCAAGGGACGGGCTATGGCTACACCTTC CAISMQGTGYGYTF - TRBJ1-2 few TRBV10-3
TGTGCCAGCAGCTTAGCCGGGTACTACGAGCAGTACTTC CASSLAGYYEQYF - TRBJ2-7 once TRBV7-8
TGTGCCACCAGCCTGGGACTCCAAGAGACCCAGTACTTC CATSLGLQETQYF - TRBJ2-5 - TRBV15
TGCGCCAGCAGCCCCCGGGGGCGAGGTCGGATTTCACCCCTCCACTTT CASSPRGRGRISPLHF - TRBJ1-6 few TRBV4-1
TGTGCCAGCAGCTTAGCATGGGATCACACAGATACGCAGTATTTT CASSLAWDHTDTQYF - TRBJ2-3 - TRBV7-9
TGTGCCATCGTACTAGCGGATTCCTACAATGAGCAGTTCTTC CAIVLADSYNEQFF TRBD2 TRBJ2-1 - TRBV6-6
TGTGCCAGCCAAGACGGCAGGCTGCAAGAGACCCAGTACTTC CASQDGRLQETQYF - TRBJ2-5 - TRBV27
TGTGCCAGCAGCCACACGAATGAGCAGTTCTTC CASSHTNEQFF - TRBJ2-1 - TRBV7-6
TGTGCCACCAGCGAAAGGACGATTGCCTCTGAAAAACTGTTTTTT CATSERTIASEKLFF - TRBJ1-4 - TRBV15
TGTGCCAGCAGTTACATGACAGGGCGTTCGGGGCCCCCAGATACGCAGTATTTT CASSYMTGRSGPPDTQYF TRBD1 TRBJ2-3 once TRBV27
TGTGCCAGCAGCTTACCGGGAGTATCCTACAATGAGCAGTTCTTC CASSLPGVSYNEQFF - TRBJ2-1 - TRBV11-2
TGTGCCAGCATGGGGTGGGCGGGCAATCAGCCCCAGCATTTT CASMGWAGNQPQHF - TRBJ1-5 - TRBV2
TGTGCCTGGAGTGACCGTGAAGCTTTCTTT CAWSDREAFF - TRBJ1-1 - TRBV30
TGTGCCAGCAGCTTAGTAGGAACACAGGGAGAGCAGTTCTTC CASSLVGTQGEQFF - TRBJ2-1 few TRBV7-6
TGTGCCAGCAGTGGCAGAGACGAGCAGTACTTC CASSGRDEQYF - TRBJ2-7 - TRBV27
TGTGCCAGCAGTACAGGGGCCGGAAACACCATATATTTT CASSTGAGNTIYF TRBD1 TRBJ1-3 - TRBV25-1
TGTGCCAGCAGCCCTCCTGGGCAGGGGATCCACGAGCAGTACTTC CASSPPGQGIHEQYF - TRBJ2-7 once TRBV13